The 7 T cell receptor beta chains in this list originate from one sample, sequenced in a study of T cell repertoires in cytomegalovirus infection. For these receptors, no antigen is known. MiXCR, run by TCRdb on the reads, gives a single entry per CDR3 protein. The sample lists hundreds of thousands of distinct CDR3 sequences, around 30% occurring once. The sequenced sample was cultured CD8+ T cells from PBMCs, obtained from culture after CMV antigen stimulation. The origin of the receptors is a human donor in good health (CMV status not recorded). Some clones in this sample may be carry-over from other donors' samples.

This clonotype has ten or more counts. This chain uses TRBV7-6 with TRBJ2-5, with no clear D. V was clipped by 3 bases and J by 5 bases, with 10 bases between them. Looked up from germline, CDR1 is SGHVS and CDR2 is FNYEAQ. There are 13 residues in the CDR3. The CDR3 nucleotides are TGTGCCAGCAGCTTTTCGGCGGTCGAGACCCAGTACTTC. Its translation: CASSFSAVETQYF.

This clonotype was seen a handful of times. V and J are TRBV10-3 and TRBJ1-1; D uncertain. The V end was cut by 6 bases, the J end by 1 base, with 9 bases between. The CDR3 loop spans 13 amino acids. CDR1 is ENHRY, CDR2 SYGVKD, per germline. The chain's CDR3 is CAIRLDTNTEAFF. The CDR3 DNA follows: TGTGCCATCAGACTAGACACGAACACTGAAGCTTTCTTT.

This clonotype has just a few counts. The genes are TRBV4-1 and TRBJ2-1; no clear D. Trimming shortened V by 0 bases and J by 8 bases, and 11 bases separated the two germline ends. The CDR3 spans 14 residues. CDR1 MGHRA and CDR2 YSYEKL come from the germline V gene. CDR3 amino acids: CASSQDPGSDEQFF. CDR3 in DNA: TGCGCCAGCAGCCAAGATCCGGGTTCGGATGAGCAGTTCTTC.

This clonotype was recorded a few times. The CDR3 nucleotides are TGTGCCAGCAGCAGCAGGACGGATAATTCACCCCTCCACTTT. Translation: CASSSRTDNSPLHF. The chain recombines TRBV7-8 with TRBJ1-6; D not certain. Trimming shortened V by 5 bases and J by 5 bases, and 10 bases separated the two germline ends. This CDR3 has 14 residues. Germline CDR1 reads SGHVS; CDR2 reads FQNEAQ.

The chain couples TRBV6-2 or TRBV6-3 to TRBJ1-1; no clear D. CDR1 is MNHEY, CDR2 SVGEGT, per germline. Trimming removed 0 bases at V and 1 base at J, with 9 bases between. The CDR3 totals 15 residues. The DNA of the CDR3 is TGTGCCAGCAGTTACTCGACGAACACGAACACTGAAGCTTTCTTT. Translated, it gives CASSYSTNTNTEAFF.

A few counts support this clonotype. The CDR3 DNA sequence: TGTGCCAGCAGCTTAGGGTGGCAGGGGCCGAGGGGCTACACCTTC. Translated, it gives CASSLGWQGPRGYTF. This chain uses TRBV7-2 with TRBJ1-2, with TRBD1 as a possible D gene (6 bases). The length of the CDR3 is 15 residues. V was pared by 1 base and J by 8 bases, with 17 bases between. Per the germline V gene, CDR1 is SGHTA and CDR2 is FQGNSA.

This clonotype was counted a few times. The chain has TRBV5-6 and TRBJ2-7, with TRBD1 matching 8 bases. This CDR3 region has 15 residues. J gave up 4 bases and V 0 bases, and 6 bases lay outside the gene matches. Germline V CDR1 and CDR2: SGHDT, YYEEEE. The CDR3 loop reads CASSLVGDRGYEQYV. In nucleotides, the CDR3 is TGTGCCAGCAGCTTGGTTGGTGACAGGGGATACGAGCAGTACGTC.